The rows below give T cell receptor beta chains drawn from one sample of a study of T cell repertoires in cytomegalovirus infection. TCRdb reanalysed the reads using MiXCR and keeps one entry per CDR3 protein. The top ten hold around 12% of the sample, which has 830,000 or so distinct CDR3 sequences, about 33% seen once. Their antigen targets remain unknown. Source: cultured CD8+ T cells from PBMCs, taken from culture after CMV antigen stimulation. The source of these receptors is a human donor in good health (CMV status not recorded). Some clones in this sample may be carry-over from other donors' samples. CDR3s include the opening cysteine and the closing phenylalanine or tryptophan. Fields, in order: CDR3 protein, CDR3 DNA, V gene, D gene, J gene, clone size, CDR3 length. A D gene is named only where the DNA matches it firmly. Size is omitted from some rows. Given values are once, few, many or a class for expanded clones.

cdr3_aa: CANSKGTDSYEQYF
cdr3_nt: TGTGCCAACAGTAAAGGGACTGACTCCTACGAGCAGTACTTT
v_call: TRBV6-1
d_call: NA
j_call: TRBJ2-7
clone_size: NA
cdr3_length: 14

cdr3_aa: CASSLLYHRDEQYF
cdr3_nt: TGTGCCAGCAGCCTATTGTACCATCGGGACGAGCAGTACTTC
v_call: TRBV7-2
d_call: NA
j_call: TRBJ2-7
clone_size: many
cdr3_length: 14

cdr3_aa: CASSEPQPIYEQYF
cdr3_nt: TGTGCCAGCAGTGAACCCCAACCGATCTACGAGCAGTACTTC
v_call: TRBV6-1
d_call: NA
j_call: TRBJ2-7
clone_size: NA
cdr3_length: 14

cdr3_aa: CACHGASGNTIYF
cdr3_nt: TGTGCCTGTCACGGGGCCTCTGGAAACACCATATATTTT
v_call: TRBV19
d_call: NA
j_call: TRBJ1-3
clone_size: NA
cdr3_length: 13

cdr3_aa: CASSFLVLASGETYEQYF
cdr3_nt: TGTGCCAGCAGTTTCTTGGTGCTGGCTAGCGGTGAAACCTACGAGCAGTACTTC
v_call: TRBV12-3/TRBV12-4
d_call: TRBD2
j_call: TRBJ2-7
clone_size: NA
cdr3_length: 18

cdr3_aa: CASSSAQGYNEQFF
cdr3_nt: TGTGCCAGCAGTTCAGCGCAGGGCTACAATGAGCAGTTCTTC
v_call: TRBV27
d_call: NA
j_call: TRBJ2-1
clone_size: NA
cdr3_length: 14

cdr3_aa: CSVGYREDYGYTF
cdr3_nt: TGCAGCGTTGGATACAGGGAGGACTATGGCTACACCTTC
v_call: TRBV29-1
d_call: NA
j_call: TRBJ1-2
clone_size: NA
cdr3_length: 13

cdr3_aa: CASSPGTASSYNSPLHF
cdr3_nt: TGTGCCAGCAGCCCCGGGACAGCTAGCTCCTATAATTCACCCCTCCACTTT
v_call: TRBV7-2
d_call: TRBD1
j_call: TRBJ1-6
clone_size: many
cdr3_length: 17

cdr3_aa: CASSYYVNEKLFF
cdr3_nt: TGTGCCAGCAGTTACTACGTAAATGAAAAACTGTTTTTT
v_call: TRBV6-5
d_call: NA
j_call: TRBJ1-4
clone_size: NA
cdr3_length: 13

cdr3_aa: CASYLAGDTDTQYF
cdr3_nt: TGTGCCAGCTACTTAGCGGGGGACACAGATACGCAGTATTTT
v_call: TRBV2
d_call: TRBD2
j_call: TRBJ2-3
clone_size: NA
cdr3_length: 14

cdr3_aa: CASSQERNTDTQYF
cdr3_nt: TGCGCCAGCAGCCAAGAAAGGAACACAGATACGCAGTATTTT
v_call: TRBV4-1
d_call: NA
j_call: TRBJ2-3
clone_size: few
cdr3_length: 14

cdr3_aa: CASSLGVGSGNTIYF
cdr3_nt: TGTGCCAGCAGCTTAGGGGTAGGCTCTGGAAACACCATATATTTT
v_call: TRBV7-2
d_call: NA
j_call: TRBJ1-3
clone_size: few
cdr3_length: 15

cdr3_aa: CVSSQDVFRAADTQYF
cdr3_nt: TGTGTCAGCAGCCAAGATGTATTCAGGGCAGCAGATACGCAGTATTTT
v_call: TRBV3-1
d_call: NA
j_call: TRBJ2-3
clone_size: NA
cdr3_length: 16

cdr3_aa: CASRGEGQAVANTGELFF
cdr3_nt: TGTGCCAGCAGGGGGGAAGGGCAGGCCGTCGCGAACACCGGGGAGCTGTTTTTT
v_call: TRBV6-1
d_call: NA
j_call: TRBJ2-2
clone_size: NA
cdr3_length: 18

cdr3_aa: CASGGGTRGADTQYF
cdr3_nt: TGTGCCAGTGGAGGAGGGACTCGAGGGGCAGATACGCAGTATTTT
v_call: TRBV9
d_call: NA
j_call: TRBJ2-3
clone_size: NA
cdr3_length: 15

cdr3_aa: CASSSGLGDQPQHF
cdr3_nt: TGTGCCAGCAGCTCGGGCCTGGGGGATCAGCCCCAGCATTTT
v_call: TRBV6-2/TRBV6-3
d_call: NA
j_call: TRBJ1-5
clone_size: few
cdr3_length: 14

cdr3_aa: CASSSGSKEVF
cdr3_nt: TGTGCCAGCAGCTCAGGAAGCAAAGAGGTCTTC
v_call: TRBV11-2
d_call: NA
j_call: TRBJ2-5
clone_size: NA
cdr3_length: 11

cdr3_aa: CASSKQDRGANSPLHF
cdr3_nt: TGCGCCAGCAGCAAGCAAGACAGAGGGGCCAATTCACCCCTCCACTTT
v_call: TRBV4-1
d_call: NA
j_call: TRBJ1-6
clone_size: NA
cdr3_length: 16

cdr3_aa: CASSLAGEIDDNEQFF
cdr3_nt: TGTGCCAGCAGTCTAGCGGGGGAGATAGATGACAATGAGCAGTTCTTC
v_call: TRBV28
d_call: TRBD2
j_call: TRBJ2-1
clone_size: few
cdr3_length: 16

cdr3_aa: CASSGTDREGYNEQFF
cdr3_nt: TGTGCCAGCAGCGGAACCGACAGGGAGGGGTACAATGAGCAGTTCTTC
v_call: TRBV12-3/TRBV12-4
d_call: NA
j_call: TRBJ2-1
clone_size: NA
cdr3_length: 16

cdr3_aa: CASSSPGVRNTEAFF
cdr3_nt: TGTGCCAGCAGCTCCCCCGGGGTCCGAAACACTGAAGCTTTCTTT
v_call: TRBV7-9
d_call: NA
j_call: TRBJ1-1
clone_size: NA
cdr3_length: 15

cdr3_aa: CASSYPGEGAWDEKLFF
cdr3_nt: TGTGCCAGCAGCTACCCGGGAGAAGGGGCCTGGGATGAAAAACTGTTTTTT
v_call: TRBV5-5
d_call: NA
j_call: TRBJ1-4
clone_size: NA
cdr3_length: 17

cdr3_aa: CASSSRGGTEKLFF
cdr3_nt: TGTGCCAGCAGTTCCAGGGGGGGGACGGAAAAACTGTTTTTT
v_call: TRBV12-3/TRBV12-4
d_call: TRBD1
j_call: TRBJ1-4
clone_size: many
cdr3_length: 14

cdr3_aa: CASSPTGSRTEAFF
cdr3_nt: TGCGCCAGCAGCCCGACAGGGTCTAGGACTGAAGCTTTCTTT
v_call: TRBV5-1
d_call: TRBD1
j_call: TRBJ1-1
clone_size: NA
cdr3_length: 14

cdr3_aa: CASNQVAAGGSLYEQFF
cdr3_nt: TGTGCCAGCAACCAGGTCGCAGCGGGGGGGTCCTTATATGAGCAGTTCTTC
v_call: TRBV3-1
d_call: TRBD2
j_call: TRBJ2-1
clone_size: NA
cdr3_length: 17

cdr3_aa: CASSSTGDFGEQYF
cdr3_nt: TGTGCCAGCAGTTCGACAGGGGATTTCGGCGAGCAGTACTTC
v_call: TRBV6-8
d_call: TRBD1
j_call: TRBJ2-7
clone_size: once
cdr3_length: 14

cdr3_aa: CAKRAGPLHEQFF
cdr3_nt: TGTGCCAAGCGGGCAGGGCCTCTCCATGAGCAGTTCTTC
v_call: TRBV7-9
d_call: NA
j_call: TRBJ2-1
clone_size: NA
cdr3_length: 13

cdr3_aa: CASSLALQGWNTEAFF
cdr3_nt: TGTGCCAGCAGCTTAGCTTTACAGGGATGGAACACTGAAGCTTTCTTT
v_call: TRBV7-2
d_call: NA
j_call: TRBJ1-1
clone_size: NA
cdr3_length: 16

cdr3_aa: CASSERADFNQPQHF
cdr3_nt: TGTGCCAGCAGTGAACGGGCAGACTTTAATCAGCCCCAGCATTTT
v_call: TRBV6-1
d_call: NA
j_call: TRBJ1-5
clone_size: few
cdr3_length: 15

cdr3_aa: CASSLAGTFKEYEQYF
cdr3_nt: TGTGCCAGCAGCCTGGCAGGGACCTTTAAGGAATACGAGCAGTACTTC
v_call: TRBV7-4
d_call: NA
j_call: TRBJ2-7
clone_size: NA
cdr3_length: 16

cdr3_aa: CASSYYAGGNTGELFF
cdr3_nt: TGTGCCAGCAGTTACTATGCGGGGGGGAACACCGGGGAGCTGTTTTTT
v_call: TRBV6-2/TRBV6-3
d_call: TRBD2
j_call: TRBJ2-2
clone_size: NA
cdr3_length: 16

cdr3_aa: CASSLASGSGQYF
cdr3_nt: TGTGCCAGCAGCTTGGCTAGCGGATCGGGGCAGTACTTC
v_call: TRBV7-2
d_call: TRBD2
j_call: TRBJ2-7
clone_size: many
cdr3_length: 13

cdr3_aa: CASSLSLIRGEGPEETQYF
cdr3_nt: TGTGCCAGCAGTTTATCATTGATTAGGGGTGAAGGTCCCGAAGAGACCCAGTACTTC
v_call: TRBV12-3/TRBV12-4
d_call: NA
j_call: TRBJ2-5
clone_size: few
cdr3_length: 19

cdr3_aa: CASGPPGGWYEQYF
cdr3_nt: TGTGCCAGCGGGCCCCCGGGGGGCTGGTACGAGCAGTACTTC
v_call: TRBV7-9
d_call: NA
j_call: TRBJ2-7
clone_size: few
cdr3_length: 14

cdr3_aa: CASSLAMWGTEAFF
cdr3_nt: TGTGCCAGCAGCTTAGCGATGTGGGGGACTGAAGCTTTCTTT
v_call: TRBV7-8
d_call: NA
j_call: TRBJ1-1
clone_size: few
cdr3_length: 14

cdr3_aa: CASSPGQNYNEQFF
cdr3_nt: TGTGCCAGCAGCCCCGGACAGAACTACAATGAGCAGTTCTTC
v_call: TRBV11-3
d_call: NA
j_call: TRBJ2-1
clone_size: NA
cdr3_length: 14

cdr3_aa: CASRDRGQGYTF
cdr3_nt: TGTGCCAGCAGGGACAGGGGGCAAGGCTACACCTTC
v_call: TRBV6-1
d_call: TRBD1
j_call: TRBJ1-2
clone_size: NA
cdr3_length: 12

cdr3_aa: CASRSSHWTYEQYF
cdr3_nt: TGTGCCAGCAGGAGCAGCCACTGGACCTACGAGCAGTACTTC
v_call: TRBV7-4
d_call: NA
j_call: TRBJ2-7
clone_size: NA
cdr3_length: 14

cdr3_aa: CASSPGVGGVGDTQYF
cdr3_nt: TGTGCCAGCAGCCCTGGGGTCGGAGGGGTAGGGGATACGCAGTATTTT
v_call: TRBV11-1
d_call: NA
j_call: TRBJ2-3
clone_size: few
cdr3_length: 16

cdr3_aa: CSARDRFGRPDTQYF
cdr3_nt: TGCAGTGCTAGAGATAGATTTGGGAGACCAGATACGCAGTATTTT
v_call: TRBV20-1
d_call: NA
j_call: TRBJ2-3
clone_size: NA
cdr3_length: 15

cdr3_aa: CASSPFGEDTEAFF
cdr3_nt: TGTGCCAGCAGCCCCTTCGGGGAGGACACTGAAGCTTTCTTT
v_call: TRBV12-3/TRBV12-4
d_call: NA
j_call: TRBJ1-1
clone_size: few
cdr3_length: 14

cdr3_aa: CASSFFLYTEAFF
cdr3_nt: TGCGCCAGCAGCTTTTTCCTCTACACTGAAGCTTTCTTT
v_call: TRBV5-1
d_call: NA
j_call: TRBJ1-1
clone_size: NA
cdr3_length: 13

cdr3_aa: CASSLALAGGSNTGELFF
cdr3_nt: TGTGCCAGCAGCTTAGCGTTGGCAGGAGGGTCGAACACCGGGGAGCTGTTTTTT
v_call: TRBV7-9
d_call: NA
j_call: TRBJ2-2
clone_size: many
cdr3_length: 18

cdr3_aa: CASSDPGQSTDTQYF
cdr3_nt: TGTGCCAGCAGTGACCCGGGACAAAGCACAGATACGCAGTATTTT
v_call: TRBV6-1
d_call: NA
j_call: TRBJ2-3
clone_size: NA
cdr3_length: 15

cdr3_aa: CASSQRTGANNSPLHF
cdr3_nt: TGCGCCAGCAGCCAGAGGACAGGGGCGAATAATTCACCCCTCCACTTT
v_call: TRBV4-1
d_call: TRBD1
j_call: TRBJ1-6
clone_size: NA
cdr3_length: 16

cdr3_aa: CASSQVGTDAEQFF
cdr3_nt: TGTGCCAGCAGCCAAGTTGGCACCGATGCAGAGCAGTTCTTC
v_call: TRBV4-2
d_call: NA
j_call: TRBJ2-1
clone_size: once
cdr3_length: 14

cdr3_aa: CASSVSRRGHTEAFF
cdr3_nt: TGTGCCAGTAGTGTGTCCCGCAGGGGGCACACTGAAGCTTTCTTT
v_call: TRBV19
d_call: TRBD1
j_call: TRBJ1-1
clone_size: NA
cdr3_length: 15

cdr3_aa: CASSLAMGDQPQHF
cdr3_nt: TGTGCCAGCAGTTTAGCGATGGGTGATCAGCCCCAGCATTTT
v_call: TRBV27
d_call: NA
j_call: TRBJ1-5
clone_size: NA
cdr3_length: 14

cdr3_aa: CASSQESGGAYNEQFF
cdr3_nt: TGCGCCAGCAGCCAAGAAAGCGGGGGGGCCTACAATGAGCAGTTCTTC
v_call: TRBV4-3
d_call: TRBD2
j_call: TRBJ2-1
clone_size: many
cdr3_length: 16